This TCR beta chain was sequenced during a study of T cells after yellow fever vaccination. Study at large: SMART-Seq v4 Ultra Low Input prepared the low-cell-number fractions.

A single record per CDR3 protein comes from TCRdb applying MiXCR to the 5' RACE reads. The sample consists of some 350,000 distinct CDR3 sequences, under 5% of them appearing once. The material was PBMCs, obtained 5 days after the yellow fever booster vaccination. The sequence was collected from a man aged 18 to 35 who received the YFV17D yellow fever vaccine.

The CDR3 nucleotides are TGCGCCAGCAGCCAAGTGACGCTAGCGGGGTTCACAGATACGCAGTATTTT. It specifies CASSQVTLAGFTDTQYF. This chain joins TRBV4-1 and TRBJ2-3; TRBD2 agrees at 9 bases. Trimming at V came to 1 base and at J to 2 bases, leaving 7 bases not matched to a gene. The CDR3 is made up of 17 amino acids. CDR1 and CDR2 from the germline V gene are MGHRA and YSYEKL.